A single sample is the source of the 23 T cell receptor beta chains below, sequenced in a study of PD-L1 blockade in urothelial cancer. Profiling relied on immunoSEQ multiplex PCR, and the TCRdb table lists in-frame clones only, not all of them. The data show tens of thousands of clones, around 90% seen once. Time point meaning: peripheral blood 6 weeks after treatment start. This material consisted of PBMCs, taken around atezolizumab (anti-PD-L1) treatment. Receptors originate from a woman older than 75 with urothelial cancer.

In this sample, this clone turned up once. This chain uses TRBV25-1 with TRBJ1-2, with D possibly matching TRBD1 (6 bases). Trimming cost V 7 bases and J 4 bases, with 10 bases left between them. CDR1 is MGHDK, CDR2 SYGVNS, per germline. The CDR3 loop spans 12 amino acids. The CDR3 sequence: CASTEGVYGYTF. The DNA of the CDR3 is TGTGCCAGCACCGAGGGGGTCTATGGCTACACCTTC.

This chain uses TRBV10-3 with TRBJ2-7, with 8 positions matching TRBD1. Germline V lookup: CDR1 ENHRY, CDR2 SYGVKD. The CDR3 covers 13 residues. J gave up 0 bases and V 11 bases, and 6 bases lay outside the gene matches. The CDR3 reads CASGDRSSYEQYF. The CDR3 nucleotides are TGTGCCTCCGGGGACAGGAGCTCCTACGAGCAGTACTTC.

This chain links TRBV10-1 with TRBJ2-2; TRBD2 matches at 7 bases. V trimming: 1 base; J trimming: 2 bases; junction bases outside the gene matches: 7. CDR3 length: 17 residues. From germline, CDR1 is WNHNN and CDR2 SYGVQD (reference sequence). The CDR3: CASSEFRSGINTGELFF. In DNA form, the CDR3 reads TGCGCCAGCAGTGAGTTTAGAAGCGGGATAAACACCGGGGAGCTGTTTTTT.

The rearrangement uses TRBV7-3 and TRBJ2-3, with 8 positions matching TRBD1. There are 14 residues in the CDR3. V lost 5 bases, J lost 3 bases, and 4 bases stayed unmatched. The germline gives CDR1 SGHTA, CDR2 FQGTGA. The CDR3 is CASSQGQGTDTQYF. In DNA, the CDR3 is TGTGCCAGCAGCCAAGGACAGGGTACAGATACGCAGTATTTT.

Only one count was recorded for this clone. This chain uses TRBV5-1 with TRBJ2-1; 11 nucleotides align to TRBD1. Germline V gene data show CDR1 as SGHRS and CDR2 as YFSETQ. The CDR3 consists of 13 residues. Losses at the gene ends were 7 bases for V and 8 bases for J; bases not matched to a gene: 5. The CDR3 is CASFRDRGDEQFF. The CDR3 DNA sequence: TGCGCCAGCTTCCGGGACAGGGGGGATGAGCAGTTCTTC.

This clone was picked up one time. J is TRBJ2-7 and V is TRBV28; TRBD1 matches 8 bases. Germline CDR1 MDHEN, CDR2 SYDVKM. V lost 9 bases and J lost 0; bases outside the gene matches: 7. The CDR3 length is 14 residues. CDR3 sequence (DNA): TGTGCCAGTCGACAGGGGACGAACTCCTACGAGCAGTACTTC. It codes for CASRQGTNSYEQYF.

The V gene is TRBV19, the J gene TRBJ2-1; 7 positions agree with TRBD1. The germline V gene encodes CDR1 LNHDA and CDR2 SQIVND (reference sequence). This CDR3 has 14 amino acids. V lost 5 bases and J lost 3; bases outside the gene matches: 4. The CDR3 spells CASSSGQIYNEQFF. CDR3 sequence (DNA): TGTGCCAGTAGTTCGGGACAGATCTACAATGAGCAGTTCTTC.

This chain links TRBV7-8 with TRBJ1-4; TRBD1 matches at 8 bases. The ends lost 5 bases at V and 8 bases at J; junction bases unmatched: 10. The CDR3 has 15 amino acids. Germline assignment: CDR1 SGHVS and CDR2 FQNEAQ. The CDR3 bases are TGTGCCAGCAGCACGGTAGGGACAGGAGCCGAAAAACTGTTTTTT. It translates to CASSTVGTGAEKLFF.

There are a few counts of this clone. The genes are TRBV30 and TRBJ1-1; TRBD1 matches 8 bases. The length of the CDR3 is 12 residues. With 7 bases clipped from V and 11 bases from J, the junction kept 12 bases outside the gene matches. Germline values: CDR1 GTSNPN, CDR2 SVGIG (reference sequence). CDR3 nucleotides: TGTGCCTCCACGGGCAGGGGGCGCTGGGCTTTCTTT. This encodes CASTGRGRWAFF.

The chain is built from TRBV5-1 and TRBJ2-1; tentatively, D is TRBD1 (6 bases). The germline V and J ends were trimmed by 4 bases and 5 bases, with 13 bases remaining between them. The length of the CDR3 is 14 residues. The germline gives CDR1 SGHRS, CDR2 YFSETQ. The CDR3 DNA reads TGCGCCAGCAGCGCCGGGACACCTAACAATGAGCAGTTCTTC. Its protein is CASSAGTPNNEQFF.

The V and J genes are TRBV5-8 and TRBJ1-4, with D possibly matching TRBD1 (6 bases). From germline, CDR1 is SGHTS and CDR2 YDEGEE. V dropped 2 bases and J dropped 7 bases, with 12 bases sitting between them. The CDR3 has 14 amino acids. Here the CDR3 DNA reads TGTGCCAGCAGCTTTGGCAGGGGTCGTGAAAAACTGTTTTTT. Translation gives CASSFGRGREKLFF. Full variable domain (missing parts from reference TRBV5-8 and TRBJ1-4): EAGVTQSPTHLIKTRGQQATLRCSPISGHTSVYWYQQALGLGLQFLLWYDEGEERNRGNFPPRFSGRQFPNYSSELNVNALELEDSALYLCASSFGRGREKLFFGSGTQLSVL.

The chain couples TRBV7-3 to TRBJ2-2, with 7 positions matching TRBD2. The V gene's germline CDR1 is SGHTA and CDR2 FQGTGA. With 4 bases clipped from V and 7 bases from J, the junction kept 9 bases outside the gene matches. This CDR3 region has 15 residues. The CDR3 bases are TGTGCCAGCAGCTCCGGACTAGATATAGGCGGGGAGCTGTTTTTT. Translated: CASSSGLDIGGELFF.

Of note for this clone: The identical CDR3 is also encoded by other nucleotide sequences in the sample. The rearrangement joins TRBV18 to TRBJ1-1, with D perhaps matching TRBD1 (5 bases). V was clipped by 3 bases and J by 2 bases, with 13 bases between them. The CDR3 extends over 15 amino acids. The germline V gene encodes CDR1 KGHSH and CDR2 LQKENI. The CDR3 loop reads CASSPREGVNTEAFF. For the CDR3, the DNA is TGTGCCAGCTCACCCCGTGAAGGGGTCAACACTGAAGCTTTCTTT.

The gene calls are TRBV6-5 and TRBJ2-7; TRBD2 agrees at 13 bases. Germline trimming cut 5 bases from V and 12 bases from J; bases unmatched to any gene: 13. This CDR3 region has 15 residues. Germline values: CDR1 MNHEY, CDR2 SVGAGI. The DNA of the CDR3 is TGTGCCAGCAGTAGGACTAGCGGGAGCTCCGTGGTGTGGTACTTC. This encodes CASSRTSGSSVVWYF.

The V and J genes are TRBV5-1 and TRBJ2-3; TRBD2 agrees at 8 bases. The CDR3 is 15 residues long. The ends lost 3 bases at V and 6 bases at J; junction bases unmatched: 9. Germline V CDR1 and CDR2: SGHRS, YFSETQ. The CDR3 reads CASSSTSGARDTQYF. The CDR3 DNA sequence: TGCGCCAGCAGCTCCACTAGCGGAGCTCGGGATACGCAGTATTTT.

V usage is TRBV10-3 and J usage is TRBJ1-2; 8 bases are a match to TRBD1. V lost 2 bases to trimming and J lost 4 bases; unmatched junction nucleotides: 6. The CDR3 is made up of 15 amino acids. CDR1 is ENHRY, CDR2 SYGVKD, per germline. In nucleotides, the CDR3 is TGTGCCATCAGTGAGACCCAGGGGGCCATCTATGGCTACACCTTC. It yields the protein CAISETQGAIYGYTF.

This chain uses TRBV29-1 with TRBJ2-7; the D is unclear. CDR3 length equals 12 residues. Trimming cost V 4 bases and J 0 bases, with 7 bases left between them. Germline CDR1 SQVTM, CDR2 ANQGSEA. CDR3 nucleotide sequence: TGCAGCGTTGGTACTCTCTCCTACGAGCAGTACTTC. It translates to CSVGTLSYEQYF.

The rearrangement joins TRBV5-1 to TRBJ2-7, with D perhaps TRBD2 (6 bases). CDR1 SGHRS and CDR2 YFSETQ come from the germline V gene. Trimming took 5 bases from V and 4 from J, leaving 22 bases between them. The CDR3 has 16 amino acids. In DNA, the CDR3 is TGCGCCAGCAGGCGGGCGGGCGGGACTCCTATTTACGAGCAGTACTTC. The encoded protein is CASRRAGGTPIYEQYF. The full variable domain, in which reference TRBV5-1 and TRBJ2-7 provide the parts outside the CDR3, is KAGVTQTPRYLIKTRGQQVTLSCSPISGHRSVSWYQQTPGQGLQFLFEYFSETQRNKGNFPGRFSGRQFSNSRSEMNVSTLELGDSALYLCASRRAGGTPIYEQYFGPGTRLTVT.

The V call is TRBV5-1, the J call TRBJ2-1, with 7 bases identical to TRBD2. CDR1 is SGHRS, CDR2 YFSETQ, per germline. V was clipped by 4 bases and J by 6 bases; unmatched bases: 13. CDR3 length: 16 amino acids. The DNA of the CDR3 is TGCGCCAGCAGCCCACTACCGGGACTACCCTCCAATGAGCAGTTCTTC. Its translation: CASSPLPGLPSNEQFF. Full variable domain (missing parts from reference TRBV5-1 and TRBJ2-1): KAGVTQTPRYLIKTRGQQVTLSCSPISGHRSVSWYQQTPGQGLQFLFEYFSETQRNKGNFPGRFSGRQFSNSRSEMNVSTLELGDSALYLCASSPLPGLPSNEQFFGPGTRLTVL.

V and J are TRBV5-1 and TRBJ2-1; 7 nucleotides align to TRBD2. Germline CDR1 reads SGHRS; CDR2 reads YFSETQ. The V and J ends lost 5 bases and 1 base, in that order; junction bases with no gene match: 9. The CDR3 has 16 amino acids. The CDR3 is CASSGVGRESYNEQFF. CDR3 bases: TGCGCCAGCAGTGGGGTAGGGCGGGAGTCCTACAATGAGCAGTTCTTC.

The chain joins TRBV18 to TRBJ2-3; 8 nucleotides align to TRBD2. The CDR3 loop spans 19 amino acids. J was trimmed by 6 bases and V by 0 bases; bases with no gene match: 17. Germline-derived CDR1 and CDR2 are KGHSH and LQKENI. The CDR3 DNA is TGTGCCAGCTCACCACCCGCCGGGGGAGTAGCGGGAACGGCGGATACGCAGTATTTT. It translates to CASSPPAGGVAGTADTQYF.

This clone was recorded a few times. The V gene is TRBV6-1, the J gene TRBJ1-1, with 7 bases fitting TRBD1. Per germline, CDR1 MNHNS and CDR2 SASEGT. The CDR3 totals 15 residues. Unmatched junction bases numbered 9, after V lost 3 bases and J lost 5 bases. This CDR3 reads CASSDGTEGPTEAFF. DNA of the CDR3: TGTGCCAGCAGTGACGGGACAGAAGGTCCGACTGAAGCTTTCTTT.

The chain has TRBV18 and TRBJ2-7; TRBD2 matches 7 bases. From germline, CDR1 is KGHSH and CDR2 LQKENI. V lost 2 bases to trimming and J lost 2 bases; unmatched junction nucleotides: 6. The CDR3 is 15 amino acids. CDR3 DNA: TGTGCCAGCTCACCATACGCGGGGGAGACCTACGAGCAGTACTTC. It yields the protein CASSPYAGETYEQYF.